These T cell receptor beta chains were read from a single sample in a study of PD-L1 blockade in urothelial cancer. TCRdb's table, derived via immunoSEQ multiplex PCR, lists solely in-frame clones and lacks some. The data hold around 40,000 clones, with roughly 82% observed a single time. The sample in question was PBMCs, obtained around atezolizumab (anti-PD-L1) treatment. The receptors were sampled from a man aged 55 to 70 with urothelial cancer. CDR3s include the opening cysteine and the closing phenylalanine or tryptophan. Fields, in order: V gene, J gene, D gene, CDR3 protein, CDR3 DNA. D genes are given only for firm matches.

TRBV19	TRBJ1-1	TRBD1	CASSSPRGLPTEAFF	TGTGCCAGTAGCTCCCCTAGGGGGCTGCCCACTGAAGCTTTCTTT
TRBV15	TRBJ2-7	TRBD1	CATSVRDRVSEQYF	TGTGCCACCAGCGTCCGAGACAGGGTTAGCGAGCAGTACTTC
TRBV4-1	TRBJ2-7	TRBD2	CASSQDQRDSYEQYF	TGCGCCAGCAGCCAAGACCAGCGGGATTCCTACGAGCAGTACTTC
TRBV5-4	TRBJ2-3	TRBD2	CASSLGATSGRGADTQYF	TGTGCCAGCAGCTTGGGCGCAACTAGCGGGAGGGGGGCAGATACGCAGTATTTT
TRBV28	TRBJ1-2	NA	CASSSTLGQLRVYGYTF	TGTGCCAGCAGTTCAACCCTTGGACAGCTCAGGGTCTATGGCTACACCTTC
TRBV28	TRBJ1-4	TRBD1	CASSLRTGANEKLFF	TGTGCCAGCAGTTTACGGACAGGGGCTAATGAAAAACTGTTTTTT
TRBV19	TRBJ2-3	NA	CASSPRTSTDTQYF	TGTGCCAGTAGTCCTCGGACTAGCACAGATACGCAGTATTTT
TRBV4-2	TRBJ2-1	TRBD2	CASSQGTSGGSNEQFF	TGTGCCAGCAGCCAAGGGACTAGCGGGGGAAGCAATGAGCAGTTCTTC
TRBV18	TRBJ2-7	TRBD1	CASLPGQGAGEQYF	TGTGCCAGCTTACCGGGACAGGGGGCCGGCGAGCAGTACTTC
TRBV6-1	TRBJ2-6	NA	CASSDRSGSGSGANVLTF	TGTGCCAGCAGTGATCGGTCAGGGTCAGGCTCTGGGGCCAACGTCCTGACTTTC
TRBV5-4	TRBJ2-5	TRBD2	CASSLVGGSQETQYF	TGTGCCAGCAGCTTGGTGGGGGGGAGTCAAGAGACCCAGTACTTC
TRBV5-5	TRBJ2-7	NA	CASSRNLDKVSGYEQYF	TGTGCCAGCAGCCGTAACCTGGACAAGGTTTCTGGCTACGAGCAGTACTTC
TRBV5-5	TRBJ1-4	NA	CASNQGMVNEKLFF	TGTGCCAGCAACCAGGGGATGGTGAATGAAAAACTGTTTTTT
TRBV18	TRBJ2-5	TRBD1	CASSGEQGVLETQYF	TGTGCCAGCTCAGGAGAACAGGGGGTACTGGAGACCCAGTACTTC
TRBV5-1	TRBJ2-2	TRBD2	CASSAQGGYGELFF	TGCGCCAGCAGCGCCCAGGGAGGGTACGGGGAGCTGTTTTTT
TRBV5-1	TRBJ1-2	NA	CASSLAGSLAYGYTF	TGCGCCAGCAGCTTGGCCGGCAGTTTAGCCTATGGCTACACCTTC